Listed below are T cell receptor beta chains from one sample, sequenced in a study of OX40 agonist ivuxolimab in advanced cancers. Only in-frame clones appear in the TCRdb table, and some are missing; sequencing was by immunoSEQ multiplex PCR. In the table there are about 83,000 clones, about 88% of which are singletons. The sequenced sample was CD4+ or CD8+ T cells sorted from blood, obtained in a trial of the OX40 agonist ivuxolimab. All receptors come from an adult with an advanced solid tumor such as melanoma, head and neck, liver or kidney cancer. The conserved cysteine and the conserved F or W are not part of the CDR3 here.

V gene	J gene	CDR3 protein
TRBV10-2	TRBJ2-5	ASSVLAGGGTQY
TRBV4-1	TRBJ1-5	ASSQLGVGNQPQH
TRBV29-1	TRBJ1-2	SVEEGIGYGYT
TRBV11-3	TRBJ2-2	ASSPRTTPLAGELF
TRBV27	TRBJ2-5	ASRQAGATTLQQETQY
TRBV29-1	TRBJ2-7	SGMTDLYEQY
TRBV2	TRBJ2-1	ASSSLAGGGNEQF
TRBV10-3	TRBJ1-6	AIRTDYNSPLH
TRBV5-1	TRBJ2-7	ASSLAGTVSYEQY
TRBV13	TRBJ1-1	ASSAWGQGSLAF
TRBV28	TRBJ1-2	ASSGGGGAGYGYT
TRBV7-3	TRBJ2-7	ASSANSYEQY
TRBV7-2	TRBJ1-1	ASSPRGLPVMNTEAF
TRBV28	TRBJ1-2	ASSLEGDGYT
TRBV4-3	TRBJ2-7	ASSRRPGQGYEQY
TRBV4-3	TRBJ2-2	ASSHSGGPRTGELF
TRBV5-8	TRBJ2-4	ASSSGQKNIQY
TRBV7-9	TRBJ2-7	ASSLGPYDEQY
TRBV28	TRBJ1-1	ATSLSIGEAF
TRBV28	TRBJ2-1	ASRTGPYNEQF
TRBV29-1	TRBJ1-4	SVGGIGTNEKLF
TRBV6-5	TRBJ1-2	ASSLNRDRGYGYT
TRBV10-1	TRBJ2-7	ASSNTGTANEQY
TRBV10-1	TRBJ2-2	ASRETVNTGELF
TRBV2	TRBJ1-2	ASSPHREGYGYT
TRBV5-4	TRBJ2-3	ASSRGTADTQY
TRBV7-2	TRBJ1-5	ASSYRANQPQH
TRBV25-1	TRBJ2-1	ASRGDREWGEQF
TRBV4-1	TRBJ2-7	ASSQEEETGGNEQY
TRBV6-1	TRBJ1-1	ASRGVGNTEAF
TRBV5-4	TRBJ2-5	ASGNQETQY
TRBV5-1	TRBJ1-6	ASSTGTGDSPLH
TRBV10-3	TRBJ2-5	AISDGLKETQY
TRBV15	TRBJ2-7	ATSRGTGGAYEQY
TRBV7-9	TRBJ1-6	ASSLENWGLLPSPLH
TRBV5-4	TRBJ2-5	ASSTGLAGIQETQY
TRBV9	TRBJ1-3	ASSVGGSGGNTIY
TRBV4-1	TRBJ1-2	ASSHFDSVGDGYT
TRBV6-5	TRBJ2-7	ASSYSGREGYEQY
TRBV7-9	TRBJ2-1	ASSLVGGSTSSYNEQF
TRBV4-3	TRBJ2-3	ASSQSKADTQY
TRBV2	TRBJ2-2	ASSRDYPGENTGELF
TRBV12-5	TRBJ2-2	ASGLVVSGGRTGELF
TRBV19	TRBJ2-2	ASSINYNTGELF
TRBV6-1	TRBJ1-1	ASSPTWTDNTEAF
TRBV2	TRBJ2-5	ASSRNLQETQY
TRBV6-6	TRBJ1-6	ASSYEVLHSPLH
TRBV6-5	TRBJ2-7	ASSYQGGRYEQY
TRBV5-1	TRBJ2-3	ASGRLLRADTQY
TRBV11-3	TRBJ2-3	ASSFGSGGAADTQY
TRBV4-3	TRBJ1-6	ASSQARATNSPLH
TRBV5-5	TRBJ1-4	ASSPDREGNEKLF